This T cell receptor (beta chain) was sequenced for a study of response to subunit inactivated influenza vaccine. TCRdb used MiXCR to reprocess the RT-PCR reads, holding one entry per CDR3 protein. The data contain 450,000 to 600,000 distinct CDR3 sequences, approximately 7.2% of them seen just once; the ten biggest clones take up roughly 14%. The germline V and J ends were trimmed by 1 base and 3 bases, with 12 bases remaining between them. The CDR3 extends over 14 amino acids. Germline CDR1 is DFQATT and CDR2 is SNEGSKA (reference sequence). J is TRBJ1-1 and V is TRBV20-1; D remains unclear. Specimen: PBMCs from blood, collected about 24 months after vaccination. This TCR was recovered from a man between 45 and 75 years old who received an inactivated influenza vaccine. The CDR3: CSARAIDWDTEAFF. For the CDR3, the DNA is TGCAGTGCTAGAGCGATAGATTGGGACACTGAAGCTTTCTTT.